This TCR beta chain stems from a study of blood T cell repertoires in COVID-19. Study-wide background: Spain, Italy and the United States supplied samples that represented acute and convalescent COVID-19. From T cells, B-cell-depleted T cells, or PBMCs came the material, which was cDNA or gDNA.

The CDR3 consists of 13 residues. V was pared by 5 bases and J by 8 bases, with 8 bases of the junction left unmatched. From germline, CDR1 is SGHTA and CDR2 FQGNSA. Original processing methods: Researchers report that nucleated cell counts were estimated from reference gene primer amplification. Clones were read by immunoSEQ multiplex PCR, and TCRdb kept only the in-frame ones, dropping some. The DNA gave D and trimming, while V, J and clone size come from that table. The top ten clones hold 3.5% of a sample with about 59,000 clones, about 80% of them seen once. The sequence was obtained from a man aged 60-69 years with acute or convalescent COVID-19. The chain employs TRBV7-2 and TRBJ1-2; 7 bases fit TRBD1. The specimen sequenced was peripheral blood. The CDR3 region has the DNA TGTGCCAGCAGCGGACAGACAGGGCCCGGCTACACCTTC. It specifies CASSGQTGPGYTF.